The following is a T cell receptor beta chain sequence with its context. Its antigen is not known. V gave up 3 bases and J gave up 8 bases, with 13 bases separating them. Germline values: CDR1 LNHNV, CDR2 YYDKDF (reference sequence). This CDR3 is built from 13 residues. The sample originates from a study of cytomegalovirus exposure and HLA in healthy donors. Overall study: An analysis done earlier identified roughly 120 million unique TCR beta sequences from roughly 190 million T cells. General study points: The study put 150 to 200 TCR beta chains on its list as cytomegalovirus-associated. A likely sequencing artifact accounted for one observed cluster of highly shared sequence variants. A later analysis linked about 17,000 TCR beta sequences to HLA alleles at 0.05 false discovery rate.

PCR amplification relied on 60 Vbeta primers (plus 13 Jbeta primers). TCRdb's copy holds only in-frame clones and misses some; the assay was immunoSEQ multiplex PCR. Of approximately 300,000 clones listed, roughly 80% are singletons. The receptor was isolated from a girl aged 2 to 10 in good health and CMV-seronegative. Material: PBMCs. The chain has TRBV15 and TRBJ1-1, with D perhaps matching TRBD1 (5 bases). CDR3 DNA: TGTGCCACCAGCAGGGATTCAGGGTACGAAGCTTTCTTT. Translating it yields CATSRDSGYEAFF.